This T cell receptor beta chain derives from a study of blood T cell repertoires in COVID-19. Repertoires were generated with immunoSEQ multiplex PCR, while TCRdb's copy carries only in-frame clones and drops some. The sample records some 170,000 clones, around 81% being singletons. The V and J ends lost 0 bases and 4 bases, in that order; junction bases with no gene match: 8. This CDR3 comprises 17 residues. Per the germline V gene, CDR1 is MGHRA and CDR2 is YSYEKL. This receptor was identified in a man in his sixties with active or convalescent COVID-19. The sequenced material came from peripheral blood. The chain recombines TRBV4-1 with TRBJ1-4; 7 bases fit TRBD1. CDR3 coding DNA: TGCGCCAGCAGCCAAGACTCGTGGACAGGTCATAATGAAAAACTGTTTTTT. This sequence encodes CASSQDSWTGHNEKLFF.